This TCR beta chain was recorded in a study of T cells in Graves' hyperthyroidism and ophthalmopathy. This clonotype was observed a single time. Uncontrolled infection, other autoimmune disease, pregnancy and lactation each barred patients from inclusion. Researchers amplified the TCR beta CDR3 regions from RNA transcripts. During a first-round RT-PCR of the TCR CDR3, the HTBI primer set was used. TCRdb analysed the multiplex PCR reads with MiXCR anew, one entry per CDR3 protein. The repertoire has 550,000 to 850,000 distinct CDR3 sequences, around 19% of them found once; the top ten carry roughly 17%. This CDR3 comprises 19 residues. V lost 4 bases and J lost 0; bases outside the gene matches: 12. CDR1 is LGHNT, CDR2 FRNRAP, per germline.

V is TRBV12-5 and J is TRBJ2-6; 7 bases match TRBD2. The clonotype was recovered from a woman in her forties or fifties with Graves' hyperthyroidism that later progressed to Graves' ophthalmopathy. The sample consisted of blood. CDR3: CASGSMRGTDLSGANVLTF. The CDR3 coding sequence is TGTGCTAGTGGTTCGATGCGGGGGACTGACCTCTCTGGGGCCAACGTCCTGACTTTC.